Presented here are 19 T cell receptor beta chains from one specimen sequenced in a study of T cells in Graves' hyperthyroidism and ophthalmopathy. RNA transcripts were the template for amplifying TCR beta CDR3 regions. Primed by the HTBI set, a first-round RT-PCR was run on the TCR CDR3. TCRdb analysed the multiplex PCR reads with MiXCR anew, one entry per CDR3 protein. The sample contains hundreds of thousands of distinct CDR3 sequences, roughly 14% of which appear only once. Sequencing input: blood. The source is a woman in her forties with Graves' ophthalmopathy.

This clonotype was picked up many times. V gene TRBV20-1 combines with J gene TRBJ2-7; 9 bases are shared with TRBD2. In germline, CDR1 is DFQATT, CDR2 SNEGSKA (reference sequence). J lost 3 bases, V lost 5 bases, and 14 bases had no gene match. The CDR3 length is 16 residues. This CDR3 reads CSAPKGSGGSNYEQYF. The CDR3 DNA reads TGCAGTGCTCCCAAGGGTAGCGGGGGTTCAAACTACGAGCAGTACTTC.

The sample holds many counts of this clonotype. This chain joins TRBV11-1 and TRBJ1-1; TRBD1 is a possible D gene (5 bases). V dropped 5 bases and J dropped 3 bases, with 22 bases sitting between them. Looked up from germline, CDR1 is SGHAT and CDR2 is FQDESV (reference sequence). The length of the CDR3 is 17 residues. CDR3 nucleotide sequence: TGTGCCAGCAGCCACAAACCCCGTACAGGCTGGGACACTGAAGCTTTCTTT. It codes for CASSHKPRTGWDTEAFF.

The table lists this clonotype with many counts. This chain connects TRBV12-3 or TRBV12-4 to TRBJ2-3; D unresolved. Trimming took off 1 base at V and 0 bases at J, with 2 bases between the two ends. This CDR3 has 13 amino acids. The CDR3 DNA reads TGTGCCAGCAGTTTAGGCAGCACAGATACGCAGTATTTT. Translating it yields CASSLGSTDTQYF.

This clonotype was seen repeatedly, ten times or more. The DNA of the CDR3 is TGTGCCAGCACCAGGGGCAGGGGGAACACTGAAGCTTTCTTT. Its protein is CASTRGRGNTEAFF. The genes are TRBV6-1 and TRBJ1-1; possibly TRBD1 for D (6 bases). With 7 bases removed from V and 1 base from J, the gap between germline ends came to 13 bases. Germline-derived CDR1 and CDR2 are MNHNS and SASEGT. The CDR3 contains 14 residues.

This clonotype was detected a few times. CDR3 nucleotide sequence: TGTGCCAGCAGCTTAGGGACTATGAACACCGGGGAGCTGTTTTTT. Its translation: CASSLGTMNTGELFF. The V gene is TRBV7-2, the J gene TRBJ2-2; possible D gene TRBD2, 6 bases. Deletions cut 1 base from V and 1 base from J, with 7 bases between. CDR3 length: 15 amino acids. The germline V gene encodes CDR1 SGHTA and CDR2 FQGNSA.

This clonotype occurred many times. The chain combines TRBV2 with TRBJ1-1; 9 nucleotides line up with TRBD1. This CDR3 is built from 14 residues. Germline V gene data show CDR1 as SNHLY and CDR2 as FYNNEI. Trimming cost V 8 bases and J 6 bases; bases outside gene matches: 10. The CDR3 protein is CASLRDRDLPEAFF. In nucleotides, the CDR3 is TGTGCCAGCCTCCGGGACAGGGATTTGCCTGAAGCTTTCTTT.

This clonotype occurred a few times. This chain connects TRBV7-3 to TRBJ2-6, with TRBD1 as a possible D gene (6 bases). The CDR3 runs 15 residues. The germline V gene encodes CDR1 SGHTA and CDR2 FQGTGA. V was shortened by 5 bases and J by 5 bases, with 13 bases between the two germline ends. CDR3 protein: CASSQLGGRANVLTF. The CDR3 nucleotides are TGTGCCAGCAGCCAATTAGGGGGAAGGGCCAACGTCCTGACTTTC.

This clonotype occurred a few times. The J gene is TRBJ2-5, the V gene TRBV19; D possibly corresponds to TRBD2 (5 bases). V shed 5 bases and J shed 5 bases, with 12 bases lying between them. The CDR3 runs 13 residues. CDR1 and CDR2 (germline): LNHDA, SQIVND (reference sequence). CDR3 loop: CASSATSWETQYF. The CDR3 region has the DNA TGTGCCAGTAGTGCAACTAGTTGGGAGACCCAGTACTTC.

This clonotype has at least ten counts. The chain couples TRBV7-8 to TRBJ2-7; the match to TRBD1 covers 7 bases. CDR1 and CDR2 from the germline V gene are SGHVS and FQNEAQ. V dropped 3 bases and J dropped 0; count of bases not matched to a gene: 5. This CDR3 is built from 15 residues. CDR3 region: CASSFLGTDSYEQYF. CDR3 DNA sequence: TGTGCCAGCAGCTTTTTGGGGACAGACTCCTACGAGCAGTACTTC.

Note on this clonotype: Given a much more abundant clone one base away, this may be a read error. This chain links TRBV6-2 or TRBV6-3 with TRBJ2-5, with D possibly TRBD1 on 6 matching bases. Germline lookup yields CDR1 MNHEY and CDR2 SVGEGT. This CDR3 is 19 amino acids long. Deletions cut 5 bases from V and 4 bases from J, with 29 bases between. The chain's CDR3 is CASSTQGLSRRASRETQYF. The CDR3, as DNA: TGTGCCAGCAGTACCCAGGGGCTATCCCGAAGAGCCTCCCGAGAGACCCAGTACTTC.

This clonotype was observed a handful of times. This chain uses TRBV6-1 with TRBJ1-2; possible D gene TRBD1, 6 bases. Germline CDR1 MNHNS, CDR2 SASEGT. CDR3 length: 13 residues. The V and J ends lost 5 bases and 8 bases respectively, with 15 bases between them. The CDR3, as DNA: TGTGCCAGCAGTAGAGGACAGTTTCCCGGCTACACCTTC. It yields the protein CASSRGQFPGYTF.

The V call is TRBV12-3 or TRBV12-4, the J call TRBJ2-1; 9 bases are a match to TRBD2. The CDR3 runs to 15 residues. V lost 5 bases to trimming and J lost 5 bases; unmatched junction nucleotides: 7. The CDR3 region has the DNA TGTGCCAGCAGTGTGGACGGGACTAGCAACAATGAGCAGTTCTTC. This codes for CASSVDGTSNNEQFF.

This clonotype was counted ten times or more. One junction end does not reproduce the germline sequence, and a read error may be involved. The chain employs TRBV12-3 or TRBV12-4 and TRBJ2-5, with TRBD1 matching 7 bases. The CDR3 totals 12 residues. CDR3 sequence reads: CASSRGGQTRYF. The CDR3 nucleotides are TGTGCCAGCAGCCGAGGGGGACAGACCCGGTACTTC.

Worth noting for this clonotype: One end of the junction fails to match germline, which may point to a read error. This sequence joins TRBV29-1 and TRBJ1-1; D is unresolved. Germline CDR1 is SQVTM and CDR2 is ANQGSEA. CDR3 length equals 11 residues. CDR3 loop: CSVGLNTEAIF. The CDR3 DNA follows: TGCAGCGTTGGTCTCAACACTGAAGCTATCTTT. The full variable domain, rest sourced from reference TRBV29-1 and TRBJ1-1, is SAVISQKPSRDICQRGTSLTIQCQVDSQVTMMFWYRQQPGQSLTLIATANQGSEATYESGFVIDKFPISRPNLTFSTLTVSNMSPEDSSIYLCSVGLNTEAIFGQGTRLTVV.

This clonotype was counted many times. The rearrangement links TRBV27 to TRBJ1-2; D remains unclear. V gave up 3 bases and J gave up 6 bases, with 11 bases separating them. Germline V gene sequence: CDR1 MNHEY, CDR2 SMNVEV (reference sequence). CDR3 length: 13 residues. CDR3 DNA: TGTGCCAGCAGTTTTGGTAGAACTAATGGCTACACCTTC. It codes for CASSFGRTNGYTF.

This clonotype was recorded at least ten times. The rearrangement links TRBV12-3 or TRBV12-4 to TRBJ2-7; 11 bases are shared with TRBD1. The ends lost 1 base at V and 3 bases at J; junction bases unmatched: 2. This CDR3 comprises 15 residues. CDR3 bases: TGTGCCAGCAGTTTAGGGGGGACAGGGGGCTACGAGCAGTACTTC. It encodes CASSLGGTGGYEQYF.

This clonotype has at least ten counts. The chain uses TRBV20-1 and TRBJ2-7; D unresolved. Trimming stripped 5 bases from V and 3 bases from J, with 11 bases between. The length of the CDR3 is 12 residues. Germline V gene sequence: CDR1 DFQATT, CDR2 SNEGSKA (reference sequence). This chain's CDR3 is CSALGRDYEQYF. The CDR3, as DNA: TGCAGTGCTTTAGGCAGAGACTACGAGCAGTACTTC.

This clonotype was counted many times. This chain connects TRBV30 to TRBJ1-1, with a weak D call TRBD1 (5 bases). V shed 1 base and J shed 13 bases, with 13 bases lying between them. The germline V gene has CDR1 GTSNPN and CDR2 SVGIG (reference sequence). The CDR3 is 11 amino acids. The CDR3 reads CAWSDRSGVFF. CDR3 in DNA: TGTGCCTGGAGTGACAGGAGCGGAGTTTTCTTT.

This clonotype was seen at least ten times. The chain joins TRBV7-2 to TRBJ2-7, with D perhaps TRBD1 (5 bases). The CDR3 totals 15 residues. Trimming pared 1 base from V and 0 bases from J, leaving 10 bases between. Germline loops: CDR1 SGHTA, CDR2 FQGNSA. The CDR3 DNA reads as TGTGCCAGCAGCTTAGTGACAGAGAGCTCCTACGAGCAGTACTTC. It specifies CASSLVTESSYEQYF.